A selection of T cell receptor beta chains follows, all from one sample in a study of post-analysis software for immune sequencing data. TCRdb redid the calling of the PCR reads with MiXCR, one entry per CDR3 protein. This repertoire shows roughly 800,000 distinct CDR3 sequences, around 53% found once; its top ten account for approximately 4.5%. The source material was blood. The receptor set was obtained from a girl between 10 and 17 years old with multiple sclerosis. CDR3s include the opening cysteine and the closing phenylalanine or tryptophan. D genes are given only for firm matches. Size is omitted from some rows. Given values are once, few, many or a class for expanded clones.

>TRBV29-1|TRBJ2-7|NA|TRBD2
TGCAGCGTTGAAGGTCTAGCGGGAGACTACTCCTACGAGCAGTACTTC
CSVEGLAGDYSYEQYF
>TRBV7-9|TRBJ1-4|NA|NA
TGTGCCAGCAGCTTATTTGGAGATAATGAAAAACTGTTTTTT
CASSLFGDNEKLFF
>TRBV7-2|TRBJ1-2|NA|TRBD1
TGTGTCAGCAGCCCCCGGGACAGAGCTAACTATGGCTACACCTTC
CVSSPRDRANYGYTF
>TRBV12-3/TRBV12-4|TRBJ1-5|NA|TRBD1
TGTGCCAGCAGTTCAGGGGGACTAAATCAGCCCCAGCATTTT
CASSSGGLNQPQHF
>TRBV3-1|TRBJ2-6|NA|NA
TGTGCCAGCAGCCAAGGTGGTTGGTCCGGGGTCCTGACTTTC
CASSQGGWSGVLTF
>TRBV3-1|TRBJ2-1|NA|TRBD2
TGTGCCAGCAGCCAAGTCGTAGGACTAGCGGGAGGGCCCTACAATGAGCAGTTCTTC
CASSQVVGLAGGPYNEQFF
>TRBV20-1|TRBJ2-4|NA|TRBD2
TGCAGTGCTAGGAAGCGGGAGCGGGACATTCAGTACTTC
CSARKRERDIQYF
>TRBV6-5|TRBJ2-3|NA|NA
TGTGCCAGCCGTCCTGATGGCACAGATACGCAGTATTTT
CASRPDGTDTQYF
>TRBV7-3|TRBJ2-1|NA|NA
TGTGCCAGCAGCTTAGCTCGCCCTTCAACCTACAATGAGCAGTTCTTC
CASSLARPSTYNEQFF
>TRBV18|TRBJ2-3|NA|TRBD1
TGTGCCAGCTCACGACGACAGGGTAGAGATACGCAGTATTTT
CASSRRQGRDTQYF
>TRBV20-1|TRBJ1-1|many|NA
TGCAGTCCCCTTAGGGGGGAAGGAATCACTGAAGCTTTCTTT
CSPLRGEGITEAFF
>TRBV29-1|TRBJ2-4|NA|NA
TGCAGCGTTGTAGGGATTATGGGTCGTAGAGACATTCAGTACTTC
CSVVGIMGRRDIQYF
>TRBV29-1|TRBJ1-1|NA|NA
TGCAGCGTTGAACCCGCGACAGGAAGGAACACTGAAGCTTTCTTT
CSVEPATGRNTEAFF
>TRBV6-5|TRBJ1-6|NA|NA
TGTGCCAGCAGGGAGGCGGGACTTCATTCACCCCTCCACTTT
CASREAGLHSPLHF
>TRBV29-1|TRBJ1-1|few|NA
TGCAGCGTAGACAGTGAAGCTTTCTTT
CSVDSEAFF
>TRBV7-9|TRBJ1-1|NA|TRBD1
TGTGCCAGTAGCTCCCCTGACAGGGGTGAAGCTTTCTTT
CASSSPDRGEAFF
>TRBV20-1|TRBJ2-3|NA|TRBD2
TGCAGTGCTAGCTTTCGTCGGGAGGACCCAGATACGCAGTATTTT
CSASFRREDPDTQYF
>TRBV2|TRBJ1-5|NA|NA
TGTGCCAGCAGTGAATCCAGCCTCGGCAATCAGCCCCAGCATTTT
CASSESSLGNQPQHF
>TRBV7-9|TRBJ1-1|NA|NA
TGTGCCAGCAGCTCCGGGGGTATCCCTGAAGCTTTCTTT
CASSSGGIPEAFF
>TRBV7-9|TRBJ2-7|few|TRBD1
TGTGCCAGCTCCGGGACAGCCACGGCCTACGAGCAGTACTTC
CASSGTATAYEQYF
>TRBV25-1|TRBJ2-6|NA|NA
TGTGCCAGCAGTGAATACTCCCTTTTCTCTGGGGCCAATGTCCTGACTTTC
CASSEYSLFSGANVLTF
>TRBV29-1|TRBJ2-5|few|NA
TGCAGCGTTGGAAGGGCGGGGACCCAGTACTTC
CSVGRAGTQYF
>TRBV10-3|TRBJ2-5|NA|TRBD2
TGTGCCACCCGACGTGGGGGGGGGCAAGAGACCCAGTACTTC
CATRRGGGQETQYF
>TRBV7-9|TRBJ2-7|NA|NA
TGTGCCAGCAGCCGAGACCGATTCAGAGACTACGAGCAGTACTTC
CASSRDRFRDYEQYF
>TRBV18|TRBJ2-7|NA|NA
TGTGCCAGCTCACAAACAATAGGGGCCAAGATAGGCGAGCAGTACTTC
CASSQTIGAKIGEQYF
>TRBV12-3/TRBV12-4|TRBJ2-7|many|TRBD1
TGTGCCAGCAGTTCTAGGGGGCCCCCAAGCTCCTACGAGCAGTACTTC
CASSSRGPPSSYEQYF
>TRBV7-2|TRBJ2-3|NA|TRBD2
TGTGCCAGCAGCTTAGCGGGACTAGCGGGGCCCTCTACAGATACGCAGTATTTT
CASSLAGLAGPSTDTQYF
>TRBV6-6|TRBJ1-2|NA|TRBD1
TGTGCCAGCAATCGGGGACAGGGTGGCTTTAACTATGGCTACACCTTC
CASNRGQGGFNYGYTF
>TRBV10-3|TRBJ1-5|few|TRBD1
TGTGCCATCAGTGACCCCGGCAGGGGGGCCAGCCAGCCCCAGCATTTT
CAISDPGRGASQPQHF
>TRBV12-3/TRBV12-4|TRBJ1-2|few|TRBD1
TGTGCCAGCAGTCTGGCAGGGGACAGGGGCCATGGCTACACCTTC
CASSLAGDRGHGYTF